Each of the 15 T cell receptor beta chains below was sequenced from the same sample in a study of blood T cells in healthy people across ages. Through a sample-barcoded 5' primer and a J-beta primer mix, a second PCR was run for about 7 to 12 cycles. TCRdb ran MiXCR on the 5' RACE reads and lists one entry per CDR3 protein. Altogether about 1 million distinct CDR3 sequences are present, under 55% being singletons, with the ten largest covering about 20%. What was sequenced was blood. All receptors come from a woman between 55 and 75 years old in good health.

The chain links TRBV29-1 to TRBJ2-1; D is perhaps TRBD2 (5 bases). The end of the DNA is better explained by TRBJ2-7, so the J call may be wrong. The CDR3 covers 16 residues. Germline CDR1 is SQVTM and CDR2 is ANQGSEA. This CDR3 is CSVEGTSKLAYNEQYF. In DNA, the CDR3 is TGCAGCGTTGAAGGGACTTCTAAGCTCGCCTACAATGAGCAGTACTTC.

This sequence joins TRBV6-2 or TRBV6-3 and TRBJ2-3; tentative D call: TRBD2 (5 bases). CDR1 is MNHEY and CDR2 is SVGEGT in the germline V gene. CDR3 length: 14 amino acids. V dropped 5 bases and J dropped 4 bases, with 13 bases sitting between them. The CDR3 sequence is CASSPRWGADTQYF. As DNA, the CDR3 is TGTGCCAGCAGTCCGAGGTGGGGAGCAGATACGCAGTATTTT.

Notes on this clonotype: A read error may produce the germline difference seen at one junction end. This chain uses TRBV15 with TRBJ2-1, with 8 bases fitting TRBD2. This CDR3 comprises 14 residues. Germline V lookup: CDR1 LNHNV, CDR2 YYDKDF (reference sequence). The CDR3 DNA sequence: TGTGCCACCAGCACCCCGGGGGGGACCGGGGAGCTGTTCTTC. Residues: CATSTPGGTGELFF.

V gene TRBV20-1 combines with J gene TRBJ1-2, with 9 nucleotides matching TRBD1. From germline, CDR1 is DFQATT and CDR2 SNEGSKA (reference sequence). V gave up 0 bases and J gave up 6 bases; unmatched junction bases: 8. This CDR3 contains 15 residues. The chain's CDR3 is CSAREPNRGLDGYTF. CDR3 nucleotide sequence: TGCAGTGCTAGAGAACCCAACAGGGGGCTAGATGGCTACACCTTC.

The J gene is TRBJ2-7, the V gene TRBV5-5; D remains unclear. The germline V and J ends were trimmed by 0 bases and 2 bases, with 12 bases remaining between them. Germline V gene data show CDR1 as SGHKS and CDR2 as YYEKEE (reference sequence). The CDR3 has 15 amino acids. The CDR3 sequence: CASSLALRTAYEQYF. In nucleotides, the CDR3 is TGTGCCAGCAGCTTGGCCCTCAGAACCGCCTACGAGCAGTACTTC.

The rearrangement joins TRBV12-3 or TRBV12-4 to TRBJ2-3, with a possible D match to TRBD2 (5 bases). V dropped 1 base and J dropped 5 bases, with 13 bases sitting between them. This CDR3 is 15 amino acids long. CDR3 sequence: CASSLGGFAGDTQYF. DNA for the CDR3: TGTGCCAGCAGTTTAGGGGGTTTCGCGGGAGATACGCAGTATTTT.

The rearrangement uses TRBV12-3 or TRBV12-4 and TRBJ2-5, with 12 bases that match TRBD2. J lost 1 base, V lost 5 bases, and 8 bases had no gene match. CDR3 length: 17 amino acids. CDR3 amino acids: CASSPEGLAGIQETQYF. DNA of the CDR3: TGTGCCAGCAGTCCAGAAGGACTAGCGGGGATCCAAGAGACCCAGTACTTC.

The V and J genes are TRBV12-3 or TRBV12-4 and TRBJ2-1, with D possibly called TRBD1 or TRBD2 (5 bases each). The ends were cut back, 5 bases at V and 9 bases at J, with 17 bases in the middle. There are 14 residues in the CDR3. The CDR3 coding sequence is TGTGCCAGCAGTATTTGGGACGAGGGACCTGAGCAGTTCTTC. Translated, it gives CASSIWDEGPEQFF.

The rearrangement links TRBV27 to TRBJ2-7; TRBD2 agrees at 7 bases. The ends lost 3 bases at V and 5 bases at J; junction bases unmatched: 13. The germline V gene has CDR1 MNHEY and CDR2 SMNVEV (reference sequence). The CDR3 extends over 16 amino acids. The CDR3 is CASSFLSRTSSNEQYF. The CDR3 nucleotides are TGTGCCAGCAGTTTCCTTTCAAGGACTAGTTCCAACGAGCAGTACTTC.

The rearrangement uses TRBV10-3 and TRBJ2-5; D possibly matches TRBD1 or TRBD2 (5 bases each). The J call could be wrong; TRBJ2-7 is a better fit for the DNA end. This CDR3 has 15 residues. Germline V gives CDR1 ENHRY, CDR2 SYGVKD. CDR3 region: CAISESHRDPLEQYF. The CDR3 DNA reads TGTGCCATCAGTGAGTCGCATAGGGACCCCCTCGAGCAGTACTTC.

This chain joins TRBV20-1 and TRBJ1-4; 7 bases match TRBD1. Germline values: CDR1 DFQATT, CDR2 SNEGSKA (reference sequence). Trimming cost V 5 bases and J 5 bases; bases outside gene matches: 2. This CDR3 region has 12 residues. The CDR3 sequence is CSAGTANEKLFF. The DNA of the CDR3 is TGCAGTGCTGGGACAGCGAATGAAAAACTGTTTTTT.

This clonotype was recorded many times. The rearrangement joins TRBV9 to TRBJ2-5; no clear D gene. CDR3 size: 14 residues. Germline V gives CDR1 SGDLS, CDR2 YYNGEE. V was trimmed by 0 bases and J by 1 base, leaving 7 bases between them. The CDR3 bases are TGTGCCAGCAGCGTAGGTTCGGCCCAAGAGACCCAGTACTTC. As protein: CASSVGSAQETQYF.

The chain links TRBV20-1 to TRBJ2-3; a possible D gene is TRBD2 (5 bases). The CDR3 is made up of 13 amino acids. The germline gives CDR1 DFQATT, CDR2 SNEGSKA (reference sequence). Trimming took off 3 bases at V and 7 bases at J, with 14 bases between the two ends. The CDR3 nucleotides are TGCAGTGCTAGGGGCGGGCCCGGTAATACGCAGTATTTT. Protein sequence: CSARGGPGNTQYF.

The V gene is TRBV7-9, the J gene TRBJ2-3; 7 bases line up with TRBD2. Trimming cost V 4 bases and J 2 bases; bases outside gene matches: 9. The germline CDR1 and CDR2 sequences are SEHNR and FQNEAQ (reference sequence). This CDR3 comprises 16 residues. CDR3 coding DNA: TGTGCCAGCAGCTCCTGGACTAGGCTCGACACAGATACGCAGTATTTT. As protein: CASSSWTRLDTDTQYF.

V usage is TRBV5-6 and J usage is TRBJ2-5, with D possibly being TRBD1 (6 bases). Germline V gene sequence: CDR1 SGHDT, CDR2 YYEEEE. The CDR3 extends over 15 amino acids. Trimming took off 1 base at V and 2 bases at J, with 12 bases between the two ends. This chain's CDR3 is CASSLKTRGQETQYF. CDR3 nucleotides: TGTGCCAGCAGCTTGAAAACTAGGGGGCAAGAGACCCAGTACTTC. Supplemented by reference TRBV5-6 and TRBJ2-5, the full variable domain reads DAGVTQSPTHLIKTRGQQVTLRCSPKSGHDTVSWYQQALGQGPQFIFQYYEEEERQRGNFPDRFSGHQFPNYSSELNVNALLLGDSALYLCASSLKTRGQETQYFGPGTRLLVL.